This T cell receptor beta chain was sequenced during a study of blood T cell dynamics during melanoma immunotherapy. Study-wide background: Standard first-line treatment here was pembrolizumab or nivolumab plus ipilimumab in metastatic melanoma.

Looked up from germline, CDR1 is SGHVS and CDR2 is FNYEAQ. The CDR3 totals 18 residues. The V gene end was trimmed by 1 base and the J gene end by 5 bases; junction bases not matched to a gene: 13. Worth noting for this clone: What it binds is unknown.

Time point in this sample: week 3, after first cycle of checkpoint inhibitor. Disease control meant complete response, partial response or stable disease at 12 weeks. Study outcomes and limitations: Disease-control patients' PBMC repertoires became either more clonal or more diverse at W3.

The data were produced by immunoSEQ multiplex PCR, yet TCRdb's version contains in-frame clones alone and is incomplete. The data hold 11,000 or so clones, with almost 85% observed a single time. This sample comprised blood, obtained from a patient treated with checkpoint blockade. The chain recombines TRBV7-6 with TRBJ2-5; 10 nucleotides agree with TRBD1. This sequence was found in a human donor with melanoma. The CDR3 sequence is CASSLGFGRTGGRETQYF. The DNA of the CDR3 is TGTGCCAGCAGCTTAGGATTCGGTAGGACAGGGGGTCGGGAGACCCAGTACTTC.